These 15 T cell receptor beta chains were sequenced from one sample in a study of blood T cell repertoires in COVID-19. Sequenced by immunoSEQ multiplex PCR; TCRdb stores in-frame clones only, minus some. The table records approximately 360,000 clones, roughly nine tenths of them present only once. Sequences were obtained from peripheral blood. Every receptor here comes from a middle-aged man with acute or convalescent COVID-19.

The V gene is TRBV19, the J gene TRBJ1-4; D unclear. Germline V gene data show CDR1 as LNHDA and CDR2 as SQIVND (reference sequence). The CDR3 extends over 15 amino acids. V gave up 7 bases and J gave up 7 bases, with 19 bases separating them. The DNA of the CDR3 is TGTGCCAGTAAGCCCCAGGACGATGGAGGTGAAAAACTGTTTTTT. Its protein product is CASKPQDDGGEKLFF.

V and J are TRBV18 and TRBJ1-1; no reliable D call. The CDR3 length is 18 residues. Germline V gene lookup returns CDR1 KGHSH and CDR2 LQKENI. Between the trimmed V and J ends, which lost 1 base and 1 base, there was a span of 19 bases. CDR3 DNA sequence: TGTGCCAGCTCACCACTGACCTTAGCCGGAACCGAGAACACTGAAGCTTTCTTT. It translates to CASSPLTLAGTENTEAFF.

This clone was detected only a few times. The sample carries other DNA sequences with the same CDR3. CDR3 region: CASSIDPRSNYGYTF. The CDR3 region has the DNA TGTGCCAGTAGTATAGATCCACGCAGTAACTATGGCTACACCTTC. This chain links TRBV19 with TRBJ1-2, with D hard to call. The CDR3 consists of 15 residues. V was shortened by 0 bases and J by 1 base, with 9 bases between the two germline ends. Germline V gives CDR1 LNHDA, CDR2 SQIVND (reference sequence). Using reference TRBV19 and TRBJ1-2 for the parts outside the CDR3, the full variable domain is DGGITQSPKYLFRKEGQNVTLSCEQNLNHDAMYWYRQDPGQGLRLIYYSQIVNDFQKGDIAEGYSVSREKKESFPLTVTSAQKNPTAFYLCASSIDPRSNYGYTFGSGTRLTVV.

V usage is TRBV10-3 and J usage is TRBJ2-7, with D possibly matching TRBD1 (5 bases). V gave up 6 bases and J gave up 2 bases, with 11 bases separating them. The CDR3 is 13 residues long. The germline CDR1 and CDR2 sequences are ENHRY and SYGVKD. CDR3 nucleotide sequence: TGTGCCATCAGAGACAGTCTAGCCTACGAGCAGTACTTC. Protein product: CAIRDSLAYEQYF.

The chain links TRBV7-2 to TRBJ1-6; D gene ambiguous. Trimming removed 1 base at V and 6 bases at J, with 4 bases between. This CDR3 has 13 amino acids. Germline V CDR1 and CDR2: SGHTA, FQGNSA. The CDR3 DNA reads TGTGCCAGCAGCTTAGATCTTAATTCACCCCTCCACTTT. Amino acid sequence: CASSLDLNSPLHF. Variable domain in full (rest from reference TRBV7-2 and TRBJ1-6): GAGVSQSPSNKVTEKGKDVELRCDPISGHTALYWYRQSLGQGLEFLIYFQGNSAPDKSGLPSDRFSAERTGGSVSTLTIQRTQQEDSAVYLCASSLDLNSPLHFGNGTRLTVT.

Note on this clone: The same CDR3 can be traced to other DNA sequences in this sample. This chain connects TRBV30 to TRBJ1-2; D remains unclear. The germline V gene encodes CDR1 GTSNPN and CDR2 SVGIG (reference sequence). Trimming took off 0 bases at V and 8 bases at J, with 10 bases between the two ends. The CDR3 has 12 residues. The CDR3 spells CAWSVGSRGYTF. The CDR3 coding sequence is TGTGCCTGGAGTGTAGGATCGAGGGGCTACACCTTC.

The chain uses TRBV6-2 or TRBV6-3 and TRBJ2-1; TRBD2 is a possible D gene (6 bases). Trimming took 5 bases from V and 0 from J, leaving 11 bases between them. The CDR3 runs 15 residues. Looked up from germline, CDR1 is MNHEY and CDR2 is SVGEGT. CDR3 sequence: CASSRLVLSYNEQFF. As DNA, the CDR3 is TGTGCCAGCAGTCGACTAGTTCTCTCCTACAATGAGCAGTTCTTC.

This clone was observed a few times. CDR3: CASSHISGTSGNEQFF. CDR3 nucleotides: TGCGCCAGCAGCCACATATCCGGGACTAGCGGGAATGAGCAGTTCTTC. The V call is TRBV4-1, the J call TRBJ2-1, with 12 nucleotides matching TRBD2. Germline loops: CDR1 MGHRA, CDR2 YSYEKL. CDR3 length: 16 amino acids. V lost 3 bases and J lost 7; bases outside the gene matches: 7.

This chain joins TRBV7-9 and TRBJ2-5; 9 bases line up with TRBD1. From germline, CDR1 is SEHNR and CDR2 FQNEAQ (reference sequence). V dropped 6 bases and J dropped 2; count of bases not matched to a gene: 7. The length of the CDR3 is 15 residues. CDR3 nucleotides: TGTGCCAGCAGTTCGACCGGGACAGGGCAAGAGACCCAGTACTTC. It is translated as CASSSTGTGQETQYF.

The V and J genes are TRBV13 and TRBJ1-1; 7 bases are a match to TRBD1. The CDR3 has 17 amino acids. V was pared by 3 bases and J by 4 bases, with 14 bases of the junction left unmatched. The germline V gene has CDR1 PRHDT and CDR2 FYEKMQ (reference sequence). CDR3 region: CASSFLTGRIGSTEAFF. DNA of the CDR3: TGTGCCAGCAGCTTCCTGACAGGGAGGATCGGATCCACTGAAGCTTTCTTT. The full variable domain, in which reference TRBV13 and TRBJ1-1 provide the parts outside the CDR3, is AAGVIQSPRHLIKEKRETATLKCYPIPRHDTVYWYQQGPGQDPQFLISFYEKMQSDKGSIPDRFSAQQFSDYHSELNMSSLELGDSALYFCASSFLTGRIGSTEAFFGQGTRLTVV.

This clone occurred once. The chain has TRBV7-9 and TRBJ2-2, with D possibly TRBD2 on 6 matching bases. The CDR3 length is 16 residues. CDR1 is SEHNR and CDR2 is FQNEAQ in the germline V gene (reference sequence). The V end lost 3 bases, the J end lost 6 bases, and 17 bases lay between the germline ends. The CDR3 nucleotides read TGTGCCAGCAGCTTGTATCCCCGGGGGTTATCCGGGGAGCTGTTTTTT. It specifies CASSLYPRGLSGELFF.

This sequence joins TRBV10-3 and TRBJ1-2; D may be TRBD1 (6 bases). Germline V CDR1 and CDR2: ENHRY, SYGVKD. This CDR3 is 14 amino acids long. Trimming pared 6 bases from V and 4 bases from J, leaving 15 bases between. The CDR3 loop reads CAISPDSGGYGYTF. For the CDR3, the DNA is TGTGCCATCAGCCCGGACAGCGGGGGCTATGGCTACACCTTC.

V and J are TRBV3-1 (or the pseudogene TRBV3-2) and TRBJ2-3; D is possibly TRBD2 (6 bases). Germline CDR1 and CDR2: LGHDT and YNNKEL (reference sequence). The V gene lost 3 bases and the J gene lost 8 bases, with 12 bases spanning the gap. The CDR3 contains 13 residues. CDR3 protein: CASSQGGSATQYF. The CDR3 coding sequence is TGTGCCAGCAGCCAGGGAGGCTCTGCTACGCAGTATTTT.

The V call is TRBV2, the J call TRBJ2-2; TRBD2 is a possible D gene (6 bases). The germline V and J ends were trimmed by 6 bases and 5 bases, with 16 bases remaining between them. CDR1 is SNHLY, CDR2 FYNNEI, per germline. This CDR3 has 15 residues. The CDR3 loop reads CASSAGPDLTGELFF. The CDR3 coding sequence is TGTGCCAGCAGCGCGGGACCCGATCTAACCGGGGAGCTGTTTTTT.

V and J are TRBV5-1 and TRBJ2-7, with a possible D match to TRBD1 (6 bases). The CDR3 is 18 amino acids. Deletions cut 3 bases from V and 3 bases from J, with 25 bases between. Germline values: CDR1 SGHRS, CDR2 YFSETQ. CDR3 amino acids: CASSSYPGSETGSYEQYF. The CDR3 nucleotides read TGCGCCAGCAGCTCGTACCCCGGTTCCGAAACAGGGAGCTACGAGCAGTACTTC.